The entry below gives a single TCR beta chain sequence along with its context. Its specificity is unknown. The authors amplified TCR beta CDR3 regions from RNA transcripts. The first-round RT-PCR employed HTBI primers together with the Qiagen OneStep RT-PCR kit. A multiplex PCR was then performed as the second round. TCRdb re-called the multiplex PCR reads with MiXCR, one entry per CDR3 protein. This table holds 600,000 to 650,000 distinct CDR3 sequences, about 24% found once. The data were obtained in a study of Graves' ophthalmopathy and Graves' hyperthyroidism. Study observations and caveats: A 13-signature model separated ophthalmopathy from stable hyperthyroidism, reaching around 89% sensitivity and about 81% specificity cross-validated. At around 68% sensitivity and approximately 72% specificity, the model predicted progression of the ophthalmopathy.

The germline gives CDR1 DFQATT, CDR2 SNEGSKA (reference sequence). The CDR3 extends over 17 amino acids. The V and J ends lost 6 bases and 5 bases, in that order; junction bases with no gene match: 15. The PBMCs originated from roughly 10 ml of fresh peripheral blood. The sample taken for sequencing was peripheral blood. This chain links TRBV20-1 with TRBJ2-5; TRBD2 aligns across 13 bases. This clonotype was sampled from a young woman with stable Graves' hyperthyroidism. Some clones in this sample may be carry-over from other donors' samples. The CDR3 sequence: CSAPGELAGGRVETQYF. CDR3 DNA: TGCAGTGCCCCCGGCGAACTAGCGGGGGGGCGGGTGGAGACCCAGTACTTC.